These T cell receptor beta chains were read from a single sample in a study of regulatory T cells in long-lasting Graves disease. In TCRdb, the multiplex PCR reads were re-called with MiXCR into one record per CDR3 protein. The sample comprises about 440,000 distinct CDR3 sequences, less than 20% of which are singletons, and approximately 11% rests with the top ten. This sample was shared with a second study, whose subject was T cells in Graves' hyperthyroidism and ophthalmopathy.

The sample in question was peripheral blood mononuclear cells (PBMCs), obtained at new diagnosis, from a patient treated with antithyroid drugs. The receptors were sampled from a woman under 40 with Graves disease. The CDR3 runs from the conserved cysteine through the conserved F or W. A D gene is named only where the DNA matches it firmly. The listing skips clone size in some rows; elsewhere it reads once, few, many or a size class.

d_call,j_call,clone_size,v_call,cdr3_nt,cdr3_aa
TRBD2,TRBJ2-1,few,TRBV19,TGTGCCAGTTCCCGGACTAGCTCGGGGTACAATGAGCAGTTCTTC,CASSRTSSGYNEQFF
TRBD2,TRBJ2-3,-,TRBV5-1,TGCGCCAGCAGCTTTAAGGGGAGCGGGAGGGCCGAAGATACGCAGTATTTT,CASSFKGSGRAEDTQYF
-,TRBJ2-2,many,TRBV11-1,TGTGCCAGCAGCTTAGCGCGTACCACCGGGGAGCTGTTTTTT,CASSLARTTGELFF
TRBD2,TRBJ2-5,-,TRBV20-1,TGCAGTACGACCCGGGGTGCGGGAGGGCAAGAGACCCAGTACTTC,CSTTRGAGGQETQYF
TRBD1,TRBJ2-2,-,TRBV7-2,TGTGCCAGCAGCTTCCGTACAGGGGTATACCGGGAGCTGTTTTTT,CASSFRTGVYRELFF
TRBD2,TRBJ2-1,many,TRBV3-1,TGTGCCAGCACCTCCACGAGGACTAGCGGTAAGGAGCAGTTCTTC,CASTSTRTSGKEQFF
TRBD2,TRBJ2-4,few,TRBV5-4,TGTGCCAGCAGCGCAAGGTTCGGGAGGGCCTCGGGGGCCAAAAACATTCAGTACTTC,CASSARFGRASGAKNIQYF
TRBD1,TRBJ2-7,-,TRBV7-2,TGTGCCAGCAGCTTATGGGGGGGACAGGGGAACGAGCAGTACTTC,CASSLWGGQGNEQYF
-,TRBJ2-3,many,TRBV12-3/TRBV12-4,TGTGCCAGCTCGCCAACAGATACGCAGTATTTT,CASSPTDTQYF
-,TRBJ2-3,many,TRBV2,TGTGCCAGCAGTAAAGCGAAAGATACGCAGTATTTT,CASSKAKDTQYF
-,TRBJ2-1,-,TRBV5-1,TGCGCCAGCAGCTTGGGAGCGGCCCCCTACAATGAGCAGTTCTTC,CASSLGAAPYNEQFF
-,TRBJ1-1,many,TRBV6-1,TGTGCCAGCAGTGAAGGAAAGGGACGGCTGAACACTGAAGCTTTCTTT,CASSEGKGRLNTEAFF
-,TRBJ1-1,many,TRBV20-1,TGCAGTGCTAGAGAGGCGTCAGAGCGGGTTTCGGGCACTGAAGCTTTCTTT,CSAREASERVSGTEAFF
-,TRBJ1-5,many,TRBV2,TGTGCCAGCAGTGAACGGCAGAAAGTTCAACCCCAGCATTTT,CASSERQKVQPQHF
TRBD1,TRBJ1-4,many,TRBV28,TGTGCCAGCAGTCCCAGCCCCGGGACAGAGAATGAAAAACTGTTTTTT,CASSPSPGTENEKLFF
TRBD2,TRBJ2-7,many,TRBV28,TGTGCCAGCATTTCGGCGGGAGGGAGCTCCTACGAGCAGTACTTC,CASISAGGSSYEQYF
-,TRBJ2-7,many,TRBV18,TGTGCCAGCTCACCAGGAAGTACGAGCTACGAGCAGTACTTC,CASSPGSTSYEQYF
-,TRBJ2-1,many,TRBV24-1,TGTGCCACCAGTGATTTGCCTGCGGGATCCCTCAATGAGCAGTTCTTC,CATSDLPAGSLNEQFF
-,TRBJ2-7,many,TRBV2,TGTGCCAGCAGGGCAAAACAGGGATACGAGCAGTACTTC,CASRAKQGYEQYF
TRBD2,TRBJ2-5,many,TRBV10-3,TGTGCCATAGGGCTAGCGGAACAAGAGACCCAGTACTTC,CAIGLAEQETQYF
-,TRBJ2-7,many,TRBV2,TGTGCCAGCAGTGACCGGGGCGCGAGTTACGAGCAGTACTTC,CASSDRGASYEQYF
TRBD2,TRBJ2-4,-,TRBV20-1,TGCAGTGCTAGAGGACTAGCGGGAGGAGACTACTTAGCCAAAAACATTCAGTACTTC,CSARGLAGGDYLAKNIQYF
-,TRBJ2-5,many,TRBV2,TGTGCCAGCAGTGAAACTAGACCGGGGCAAGAGACCCAGTACTTC,CASSETRPGQETQYF
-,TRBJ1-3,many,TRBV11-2,TGTGCCAGCAGCTTAGGGCGAGGGACGTCTGGAAACACCATATATTTT,CASSLGRGTSGNTIYF
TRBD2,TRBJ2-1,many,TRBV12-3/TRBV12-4,TGTGCCAGCAGTCCCTTTAGCGGGAGGACGAATGAGCAGTTCTTC,CASSPFSGRTNEQFF